This note documents a single TCR beta chain sequence. The antigen is not known. 5'RACE with constant-segment primers yielded barcoded, UMI-tagged TCR alpha and TCR beta cDNA libraries. TCRdb itself ran the 5' RACE reads through MiXCR, one entry per CDR3 protein. The sample holds around 80,000 distinct CDR3 sequences; roughly 13% are singletons and the top ten take 40% to 45%. The data belong to a study of T-cell memory formation after mild COVID-19. Study in general: Most TCR clusters belonged to a single donor. Whole-study findings and limits: Later expanders leaned toward CD4+, whereas clones contracting from day 15 to 85 were balanced CD4/CD8.

This CDR3 comprises 14 residues. From germline, CDR1 is MNHEY and CDR2 SMNVEV (reference sequence). Trimming pared 0 bases from V and 0 bases from J, leaving 5 bases between. The sample was PBMCs or a T cell subset sorted from them (not recorded which). The source is a man younger than 30 who had mild COVID-19 (a few samples of this study predate the infection). Cell type and time point are not known. The chain combines TRBV27 with TRBJ1-1; D uncertain. CDR3 loop: CASSLSGLNTEAFF. CDR3 DNA: TGTGCCAGCAGTTTATCAGGACTGAACACTGAAGCTTTCTTT.